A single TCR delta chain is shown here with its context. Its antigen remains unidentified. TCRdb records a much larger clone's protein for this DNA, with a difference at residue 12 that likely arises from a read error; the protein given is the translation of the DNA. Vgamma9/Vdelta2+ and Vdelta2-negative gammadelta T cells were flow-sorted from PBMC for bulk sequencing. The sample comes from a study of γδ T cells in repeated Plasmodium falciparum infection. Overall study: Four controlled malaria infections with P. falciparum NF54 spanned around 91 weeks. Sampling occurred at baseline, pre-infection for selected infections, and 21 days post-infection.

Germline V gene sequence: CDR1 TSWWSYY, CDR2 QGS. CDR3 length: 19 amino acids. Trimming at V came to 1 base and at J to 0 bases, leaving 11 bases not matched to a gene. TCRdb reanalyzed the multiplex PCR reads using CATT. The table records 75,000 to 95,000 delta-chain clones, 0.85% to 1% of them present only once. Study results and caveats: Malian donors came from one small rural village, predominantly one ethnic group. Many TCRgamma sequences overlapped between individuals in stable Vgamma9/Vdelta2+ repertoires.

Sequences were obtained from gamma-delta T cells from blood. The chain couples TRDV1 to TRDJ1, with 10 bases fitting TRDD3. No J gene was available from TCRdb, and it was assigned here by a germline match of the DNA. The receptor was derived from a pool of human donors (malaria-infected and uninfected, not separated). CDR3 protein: CALGEHDRYWGIYTDKLIF. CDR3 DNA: TGTGCTCTTGGGGAACATGACCGGTACTGGGGGATTTACACCGATAAACTCATCTTT.